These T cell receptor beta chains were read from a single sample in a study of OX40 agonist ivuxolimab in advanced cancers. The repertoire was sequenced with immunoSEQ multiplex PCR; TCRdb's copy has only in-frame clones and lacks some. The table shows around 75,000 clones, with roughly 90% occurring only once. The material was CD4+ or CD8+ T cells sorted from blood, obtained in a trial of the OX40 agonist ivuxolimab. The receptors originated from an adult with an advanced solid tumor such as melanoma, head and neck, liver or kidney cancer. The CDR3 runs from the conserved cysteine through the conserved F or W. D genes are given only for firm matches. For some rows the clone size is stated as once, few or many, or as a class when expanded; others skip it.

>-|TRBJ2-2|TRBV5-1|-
TGCGCCAGCAGCGACGACTACTCTTCCGGGGAGCTGTTTTTT
CASSDDYSSGELFF
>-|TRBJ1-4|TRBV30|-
TGTGCCTGGAGTTGGGGGCTTGGAGAAAAACTGTTTTTT
CAWSWGLGEKLFF
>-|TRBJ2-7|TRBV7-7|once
TGTGCTAGCAGCTTAGCTGGGGACCTCTCCTACGAGCAGTACTTC
CASSLAGDLSYEQYF
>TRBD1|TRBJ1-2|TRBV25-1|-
TGTGCCAGCAAAAAACCCCGGGACAGGCGTGTCTATGGCTACACCTTC
CASKKPRDRRVYGYTF
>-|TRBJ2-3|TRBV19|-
TGTGCCAGTAGTTTCGGACTAGGGGGAGGGGATACGCAGTATTTT
CASSFGLGGGDTQYF
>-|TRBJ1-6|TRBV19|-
TGTGCCAGTAGTACATGGACTAATTCACCCCTCCACTTT
CASSTWTNSPLHF
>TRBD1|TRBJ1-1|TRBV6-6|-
TGTGCCAGCAGTGGAAACCGGGGACAGGGGAACACTGAAGCTTTCTTT
CASSGNRGQGNTEAFF
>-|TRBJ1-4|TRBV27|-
TGTGCCAGCAGTTTATTCGGTGTAGGGGGGGGGAGAGGAAAACTGTTTTTT
CASSLFGVGGGRGKLFF
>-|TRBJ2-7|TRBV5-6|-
TGTGCCAGCAATCGCGCGGCAGCTTCCTACGAGCAGTACTTC
CASNRAAASYEQYF
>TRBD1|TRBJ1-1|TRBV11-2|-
TGTGCCAGCAGCCCCCGACAGGGAGGGGTGACTGAAGCTTTCTTT
CASSPRQGGVTEAFF
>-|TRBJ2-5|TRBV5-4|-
TGTGCCAGCAGCTTGGACCAGAGGGAGACCCAGTACTTC
CASSLDQRETQYF
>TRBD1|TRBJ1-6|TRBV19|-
TGTGCCAGTAGTGGCGGGACAGTCGGATCACCCCTCCACTTT
CASSGGTVGSPLHF
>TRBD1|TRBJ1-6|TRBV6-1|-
TGTGCCAGCAGTGAAGTGGGGACAGGGTTATATAATTCACCCCTCCACTTT
CASSEVGTGLYNSPLHF
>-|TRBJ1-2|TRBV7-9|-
TGTGCCAGCAGCTTCGCTGGCTACACCTTC
CASSFAGYTF
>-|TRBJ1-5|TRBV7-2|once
TGTGCCAGCAGCTTCCAGGACAGCAATCAGCCCCAGCATTTT
CASSFQDSNQPQHF
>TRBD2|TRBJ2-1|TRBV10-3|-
TGTGCCATCAGTTTAGGGGGGACTAGCGGGATTAGCAATGGGCAGTTCTTC
CAISLGGTSGISNGQFF
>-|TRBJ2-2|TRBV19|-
TGTGCCAGTAGAAGCGACTACACCGGGGAGCTGTTTTTT
CASRSDYTGELFF
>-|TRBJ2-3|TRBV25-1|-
TGTGCCAGCAGTGCCCCCAGGGGAGGGGACGCAGATACGCAGTATTTT
CASSAPRGGDADTQYF
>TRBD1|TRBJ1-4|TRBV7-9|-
TGTGCCAGCCGCAGGGACAGGTTACTGTTTTTT
CASRRDRLLFF
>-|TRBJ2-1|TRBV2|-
TGTGCCAGCAATTCGGACAGAGGCGGTAATGAGCAGTTCTTC
CASNSDRGGNEQFF
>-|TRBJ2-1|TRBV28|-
TGTGCCAGCAGTTTGAGTCTATCCAATGAGCAGTTCTTC
CASSLSLSNEQFF
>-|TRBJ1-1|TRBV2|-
TGTGCCAGCACAAAGGACAGCGTGAACACTGAAGCTTTCTTT
CASTKDSVNTEAFF
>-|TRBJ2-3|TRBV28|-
TGTGCCAGCAGTCCGGCCGGACCTGCTCGGGATACGCAGTATTTT
CASSPAGPARDTQYF
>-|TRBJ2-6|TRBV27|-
TGTGCCAGCAGTGACAGGTTCAACGTCCTGACTTTC
CASSDRFNVLTF
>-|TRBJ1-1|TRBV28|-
TGTGCCAGCAGCCCATTCTTGATAGGGGGGGGCACTGAAGCTTTCTTT
CASSPFLIGGGTEAFF
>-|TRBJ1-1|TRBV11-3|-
TGTGCCAGCAGCTTAGGAGGCTCTATGAACACTGAAGCTTTCTTT
CASSLGGSMNTEAFF
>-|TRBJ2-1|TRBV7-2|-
TGTGCCAGCAGCTTCGGGACTGAGCAGTTCTTC
CASSFGTEQFF
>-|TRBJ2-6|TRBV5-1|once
TGCGCCAGCAGCTGGGGGTTGGACTCTGGGGCCAACGTCCTGACTTTC
CASSWGLDSGANVLTF
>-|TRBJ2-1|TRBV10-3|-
TGTGCCATCAGTCCTTGGACCGAAGCGCGTGAGCAGTTCTTC
CAISPWTEAREQFF
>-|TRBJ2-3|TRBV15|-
TGTGCCACCAGCAGAGATCTAGTCTCGAGTGGAGATACGCAGTATTTT
CATSRDLVSSGDTQYF
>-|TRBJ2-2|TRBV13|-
TGTGCCAGCAGCCGATTGGCAGGGGCGAACACCGGGGAGCTGTTTTTT
CASSRLAGANTGELFF
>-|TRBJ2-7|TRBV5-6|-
TGTGCCAGCAGCTTCCGGACAGCGCCCTACGAGCAGTACTTC
CASSFRTAPYEQYF
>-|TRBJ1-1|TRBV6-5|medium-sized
TGTGCCAGCAGTGGGTGGCAGGACCTGAACACTGAAGCTTTCTTT
CASSGWQDLNTEAFF
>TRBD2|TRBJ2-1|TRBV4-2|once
TGTGCCAGCAGCCAAGGGGCTAGCGGGAGTGGTGAGCAGTTCTTC
CASSQGASGSGEQFF
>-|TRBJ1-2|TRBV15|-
TGTGCCACCAGCAGAGCCAGGGGCGGGGGGAGCTACACCTTC
CATSRARGGGSYTF
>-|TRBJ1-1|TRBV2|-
TGTGCCAGCAGTCTGGAGGCTAACACTGAAGCTTTCTTT
CASSLEANTEAFF
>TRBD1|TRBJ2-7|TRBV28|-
TGTGCCAGCAGTTCCGGGACAGGGGACCCGTACTTC
CASSSGTGDPYF
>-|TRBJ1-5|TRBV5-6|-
TGTGCCAGCAGCTCGTGGGCCCGGGCGTCGGATCAGCCCCAGCATTTT
CASSSWARASDQPQHF
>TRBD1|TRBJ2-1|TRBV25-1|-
TGTGCCAGCGGACAGGGCTCGCAGTTCTTC
CASGQGSQFF
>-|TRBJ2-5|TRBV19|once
TGTGCCAGTAGAGCGAAATTGTACCAAGAGACCCAGTACTTC
CASRAKLYQETQYF
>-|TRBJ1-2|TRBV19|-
TGTGCCAGTAGCTTAGGGGTTGGCTACACCTTC
CASSLGVGYTF
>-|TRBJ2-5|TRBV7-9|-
TGTGCCAGCAGCTTAGGAGAAGAGACCCAGTACTTC
CASSLGEETQYF
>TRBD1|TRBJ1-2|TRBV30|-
TGTGCCTGGAGCCTTTCCCGGGACAGGGGCTATGGCTACACCTTC
CAWSLSRDRGYGYTF
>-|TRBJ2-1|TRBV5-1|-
TGCGCCAGCAGCTTGTTTGATGAGCAGTTCTTC
CASSLFDEQFF
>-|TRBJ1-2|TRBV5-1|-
TGCGCCAGCAGCTTTACAGCTGCTAACTATGGCTACACCTTC
CASSFTAANYGYTF
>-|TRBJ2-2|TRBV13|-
TGTGCCAGCACGTGGCAGAACACCGGGGAGCTGTTTTTT
CASTWQNTGELFF
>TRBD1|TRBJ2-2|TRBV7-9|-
TGTGCCAGCCTAAAAGGCGGACAGGGGCCCACCGGGGAGCTGTTTTTT
CASLKGGQGPTGELFF
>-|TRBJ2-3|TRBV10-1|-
TGCGCCAGCAGTGAGTCCTACAGGGTGGGAGGTACGCAGTATTTT
CASSESYRVGGTQYF
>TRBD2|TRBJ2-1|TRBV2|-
TGTGCCAGCAGTGGCCTGAGGCTAGCGGGGAGCCATGAGCAGTTCTTC
CASSGLRLAGSHEQFF
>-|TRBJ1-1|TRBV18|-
TGTGCCAGCTCACCTGGACAGATCAACACTGAAGCTTTCTTT
CASSPGQINTEAFF
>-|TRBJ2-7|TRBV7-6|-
TGTGCCAGCAGCCCCGTACAGCTTTCCTACGAGCAGTACTTC
CASSPVQLSYEQYF
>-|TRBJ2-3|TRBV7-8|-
TGTGCCAGCAGCTTAGGGGGGCCCCCAGATACGCAGTATTTT
CASSLGGPPDTQYF
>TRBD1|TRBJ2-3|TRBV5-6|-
TGTGCCAGCAGCCCCAGGGGGCTCCACACAGATACGCAGTATTTT
CASSPRGLHTDTQYF
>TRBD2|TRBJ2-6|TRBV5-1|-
TGCGCCAGCAGCCTCCCGATGGTAGCGGGGGTCTCTGGGGCCAACGTCCTGACTTTC
CASSLPMVAGVSGANVLTF
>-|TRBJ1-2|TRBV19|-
TGTGCCAGTAGGTTATCGGGCCCCCTCTATGGCTACACCTTC
CASRLSGPLYGYTF
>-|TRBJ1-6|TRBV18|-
TGTGCCAGCTCACTCCCAGAGAATAATTCACCCCTCCACTTT
CASSLPENNSPLHF
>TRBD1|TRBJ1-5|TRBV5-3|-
TGTGCCAGAAGCGGCCTTAAGGACAGGGGCCTTTACTGCAATCAGCCCCAGCATTTT
CARSGLKDRGLYCNQPQHF
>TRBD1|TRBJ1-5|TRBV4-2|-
TGTGCCAGCAGCCTCACCCCGGGACAGGGCCCCCAGCCCCAGCATTTT
CASSLTPGQGPQPQHF
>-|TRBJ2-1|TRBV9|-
TGTGCCAGCAGCGTAGGAGGGAGGAACAATGAGCAGTTCTTC
CASSVGGRNNEQFF